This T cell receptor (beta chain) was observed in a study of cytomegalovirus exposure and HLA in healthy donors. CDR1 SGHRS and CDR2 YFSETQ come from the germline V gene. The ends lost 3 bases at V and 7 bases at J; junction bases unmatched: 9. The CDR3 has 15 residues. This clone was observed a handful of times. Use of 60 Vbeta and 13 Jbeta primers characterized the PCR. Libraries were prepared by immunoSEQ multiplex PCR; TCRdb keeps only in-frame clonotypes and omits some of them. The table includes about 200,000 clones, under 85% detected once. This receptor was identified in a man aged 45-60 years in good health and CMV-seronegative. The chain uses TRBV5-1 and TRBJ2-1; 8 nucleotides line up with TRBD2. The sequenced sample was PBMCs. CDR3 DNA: TGCGCCAGCAGCTCCCCCGACGGGAGGGTAAATGAGCAGTTCTTC. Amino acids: CASSSPDGRVNEQFF.